This TCR beta chain was profiled in a study of cytomegalovirus exposure and HLA in healthy donors. Study-wide findings and caveats: TRBV6-2, TRBV6-3 and other indistinguishable V segments were excluded.

V was trimmed by 4 bases and J by 7 bases, leaving 11 bases between them. Per the germline V gene, CDR1 is WNHNN and CDR2 is SYGVQD (reference sequence). The CDR3 spans 13 residues. About this clone: Antigen specificity is unknown.

The PCR employed 60 Vbeta primers together with 13 Jbeta primers. The data were produced by immunoSEQ multiplex PCR, yet TCRdb's version contains in-frame clones alone and is incomplete. This table has under 200,000 clones, approximately 79% appearing once. Each donor was healthy, and each was a bone marrow donor. Although they were nominally healthy when sampled, donors likely had unrecorded immune exposures. The sample was PBMCs. The sequence was obtained from a woman in her thirties or forties in good health and CMV-seronegative. V is TRBV10-1 and J is TRBJ2-1; D unclear. CDR3 loop: CASSGLGRNEQFF. The CDR3 coding sequence is TGCGCCAGCAGTGGTCTTGGCCGAAATGAGCAGTTCTTC.